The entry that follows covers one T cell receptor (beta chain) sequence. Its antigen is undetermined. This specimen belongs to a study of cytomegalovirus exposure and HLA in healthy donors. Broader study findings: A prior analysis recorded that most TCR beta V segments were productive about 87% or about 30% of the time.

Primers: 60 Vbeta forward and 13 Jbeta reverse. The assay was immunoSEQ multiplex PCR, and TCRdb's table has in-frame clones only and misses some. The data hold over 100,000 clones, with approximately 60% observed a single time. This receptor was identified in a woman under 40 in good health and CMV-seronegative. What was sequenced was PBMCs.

The CDR3 reads CASSLGLAHEQFF. CDR3 bases: TGTGCCAGCAGCTTAGGCCTAGCTCATGAGCAGTTCTTC. The chain links TRBV11-3 to TRBJ2-1; D is perhaps TRBD2 (5 bases). From germline, CDR1 is SGHNT and CDR2 YENEEA. V was pared by 1 base and J by 8 bases, with 9 bases between. There are 13 residues in the CDR3. Full variable domain (missing parts from reference TRBV11-3 and TRBJ2-1): EAGVVQSPRYKIIEKKQPVAFWCNPISGHNTLYWYLQNLGQGPELLIRYENEEAVDDSQLPKDRFSAERLKGVDSTLKIQPAELGDSAVYLCASSLGLAHEQFFGPGTRLTVL.